The text below deals with one T cell receptor (beta chain). This sample was taken from a study of blood T cells in healthy people across ages. The use of a sample-barcoded 5' primer and a J-beta primer mix characterized a second PCR of about 7 to 12 cycles. Each cDNA molecule was tagged by a template-switch adaptor with 12 random nucleotides. TCRdb re-called the 5' RACE reads through MiXCR, storing one row per CDR3 protein. The sample holds 750,000 or so distinct CDR3 sequences, just under 25% seen once. Between the trimmed V and J ends, which lost 5 bases and 5 bases, there was a span of 21 bases. Germline V gene data show CDR1 as MNHEY and CDR2 as SVGEGT. The CDR3 runs 16 residues. The data were also submitted as part of a second study, on T cells of mothers and their children. In that study: With unrelated pairs as the comparison, related mother-child pairs had a slightly higher overlap that was not significant. No clone of persistent microchimeric T cells was detected.

The genes are TRBV6-2 or TRBV6-3 and TRBJ2-5; D may match TRBD1 or TRBD2 (5 bases each). Sequences were obtained from blood. This sequence was found in a boy between 10 and 17 years old in good health. As DNA, the CDR3 is TGTGCCAGCAGTGACCCCGGGACCGACCGGTGGGAGACCCAGTACTTC. Amino acid sequence: CASSDPGTDRWETQYF.